Listed below are T cell receptor beta chains from one sample, sequenced in a study of spatial heterogeneity in lung cancer. TCRdb re-called the 5' RACE reads with MiXCR, one entry per CDR3 protein. The data hold 25,000 or so distinct CDR3 sequences, with about 5.3% observed a single time. The sequenced sample was PBMCs, obtained at follow-up. Source of these receptors: a female donor with early-stage non-small cell lung cancer. CDR3s leave out the opening cysteine and the closing phenylalanine or tryptophan. Fields, in order: CDR3 length, J gene, clone size, V gene, CDR3 protein. Size values are once, few and many counts, or a class for expanded clones, and some rows have none.

length: 12; J: TRBJ1-2; size: many; V: TRBV29-1; CDR3: SVEGTGGTYGYT
length: 14; J: TRBJ2-7; size: many; V: TRBV28; CDR3: ASSSGTGSVKYEQY
length: 13; J: TRBJ2-3; size: many; V: TRBV12-3/TRBV12-4; CDR3: ASSLGGAGVDTQY
length: 10; J: TRBJ2-1; size: many; V: TRBV10-3; CDR3: AISIAGDEQF
length: 13; J: TRBJ2-2; size: many; V: TRBV6-2/TRBV6-3; CDR3: ASSYGNVNTGELF
length: 13; J: TRBJ1-3; size: many; V: TRBV12-3/TRBV12-4; CDR3: ASSLFPASGNTIY
length: 12; J: TRBJ2-1; size: once; V: TRBV10-1; CDR3: ASSSSGMAYEQF
length: 17; J: TRBJ2-5; size: many; V: TRBV5-6; CDR3: ASSSGWGPESRVQETQY
length: 12; J: TRBJ1-5; size: many; V: TRBV6-5; CDR3: ASSAGQVNQPQH
length: 13; J: TRBJ2-3; size: many; V: TRBV9; CDR3: ASSAVGGTADTQY
length: 12; J: TRBJ2-7; size: many; V: TRBV12-3/TRBV12-4; CDR3: ASRPGQGFEEQY
length: 13; J: TRBJ1-4; size: many; V: TRBV6-2/TRBV6-3; CDR3: ASRRDGTVNEKLF
length: 12; J: TRBJ2-7; size: many; V: TRBV7-2; CDR3: ASSLEGFVAEQY
length: 13; J: TRBJ2-3; size: many; V: TRBV7-9; CDR3: ASSSVLGGADTQY
length: 14; J: TRBJ2-5; size: many; V: TRBV3-1; CDR3: ASSQADGRGRETQY
length: 12; J: TRBJ1-1; size: many; V: TRBV2; CDR3: ASRALRGDTEAF
length: 12; J: TRBJ2-7; size: many; V: TRBV7-9; CDR3: ASSLEELQYEQY
length: 9; J: TRBJ1-4; size: .; V: TRBV20-1; CDR3: SGRLEGKLF
length: 10; J: TRBJ2-5; size: many; V: TRBV6-2/TRBV6-3; CDR3: ASSPDEATQY
length: 13; J: TRBJ2-2; size: many; V: TRBV11-2; CDR3: ASSSGRPSTGELF
length: 12; J: TRBJ2-4; size: many; V: TRBV12-3/TRBV12-4; CDR3: ASSPGIARNIQY